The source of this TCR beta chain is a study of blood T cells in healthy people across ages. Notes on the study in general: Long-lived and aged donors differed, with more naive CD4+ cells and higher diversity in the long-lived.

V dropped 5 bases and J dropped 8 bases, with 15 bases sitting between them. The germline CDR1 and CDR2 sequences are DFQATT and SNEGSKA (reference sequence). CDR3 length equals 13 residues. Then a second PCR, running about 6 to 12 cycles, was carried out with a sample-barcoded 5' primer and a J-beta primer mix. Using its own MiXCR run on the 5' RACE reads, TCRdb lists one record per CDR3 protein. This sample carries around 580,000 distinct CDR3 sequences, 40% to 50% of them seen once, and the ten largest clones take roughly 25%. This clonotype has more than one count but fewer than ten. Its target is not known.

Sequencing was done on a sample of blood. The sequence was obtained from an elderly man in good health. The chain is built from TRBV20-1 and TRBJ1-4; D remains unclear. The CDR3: CSAASRTGEKLFF. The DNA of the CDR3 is TGCAGTGCTGCATCTCGAACTGGGGAAAAACTGTTTTTT.